These 5 T cell receptor beta chains share one sample of origin, sequenced in a study of T cells in localized non-small cell lung cancer. Method: immunoSEQ multiplex PCR; TCRdb's copy keeps in-frame clones and lacks some. The sample has 920 or so clones; approximately 20% are singletons. Sequences were derived from lung tumor tissue, sampled before any cancer treatment. These TCRs come from a female donor at least 60 years old with stage II squamous cell lung carcinoma.

The sample holds a few counts of this clone. The chain uses TRBV19 and TRBJ2-3; D unresolved. The CDR3 runs to 14 residues. From germline, CDR1 is LNHDA and CDR2 SQIVND (reference sequence). V dropped 5 bases and J dropped 1 base, with 10 bases sitting between them. The CDR3 region is CASSSPQRTDTQYF. The CDR3 coding sequence is TGTGCCAGTAGTTCCCCCCAGCGCACAGATACGCAGTATTTT.

This clone is large (0.1 to 1%) in the sample. The V call is TRBV30, the J call TRBJ2-7; no clear D gene. V was pared by 2 bases and J by 5 bases, with 13 bases between. CDR1 is GTSNPN and CDR2 is SVGIG in the germline V gene (reference sequence). The CDR3 runs 13 residues. CDR3 in amino acids: CAWSRPPEHEQYF. CDR3 DNA: TGTGCCTGGAGTCGGCCCCCGGAGCACGAGCAGTACTTC. Variable domain in full (rest from reference TRBV30 and TRBJ2-7): SQTIHQWPATLVQPVGSPLSLECTVEGTSNPNLYWYRQAAGRGLQLLFYSVGIGQISSEVPQNLSASRPQDRQFILSSKKLLLSDSGFYLCAWSRPPEHEQYFGPGTRLTVT.

The chain links TRBV10-3 to TRBJ2-7, with D maybe TRBD1 (5 bases). The CDR3 spans 16 residues. Germline-derived CDR1 and CDR2 are ENHRY and SYGVKD. V was trimmed by 2 bases and J by 2 bases, leaving 16 bases between them. The CDR3 DNA sequence: TGTGCCATCAGTGAGATTCAAATCGACAGAACCTACGAGCAGTACTTC. Protein sequence: CAISEIQIDRTYEQYF.

The V and J genes are TRBV18 and TRBJ1-1; 9 bases match TRBD1. The germline V gene encodes CDR1 KGHSH and CDR2 LQKENI. V was clipped by 6 bases and J by 0 bases; unmatched bases: 2. The length of the CDR3 is 14 residues. The chain's CDR3 is CASSGQGLNTEAFF. CDR3 nucleotides: TGTGCCAGCTCCGGACAGGGGTTGAACACTGAAGCTTTCTTT.

This clone is large by share. The DNA of the CDR3 is TGTGCCAGCAGTTACAGCCAAAACTCTGGAAACACCATATATTTT. This sequence encodes CASSYSQNSGNTIYF. The chain carries TRBV6-8 and TRBJ1-3; D unclear. Trimming pared 2 bases from V and 0 bases from J, leaving 8 bases between. The CDR3 has 15 amino acids. CDR1 MNHGY and CDR2 SAAAGT come from the germline V gene.